One and the same sample provided the 23 T cell receptor beta chains below, sequenced in a study of beta chain features in type 1 diabetes. Sequencing targeted expressed TCRB transcripts, as all isolated RNA had been reverse transcribed. Some clones are missing from TCRdb's copy, which holds only in-frame ones; the method was immunoSEQ multiplex PCR. The sample consists of around 340,000 clones, 15% to 20% of them appearing once. Sequencing was done on a sample of naive CD4+ T cells from blood. These receptors all come from a young woman in good health.

The chain employs TRBV6-5 and TRBJ2-7, with D perhaps matching TRBD1 (7 bases). Deletions cut 6 bases from V and 7 bases from J, with 16 bases between. The germline gives CDR1 MNHEY, CDR2 SVGAGI. The CDR3 has 13 amino acids. In DNA form, the CDR3 reads TGTGCCAGCAGCCGGGGGCAGGGGGGTGAGCAGTACTTC. Translation: CASSRGQGGEQYF.

The chain links TRBV2 to TRBJ2-3; 7 bases fit TRBD2. With 6 bases clipped from V and 0 bases from J, the junction kept 6 bases outside the gene matches. The CDR3 is 15 residues long. Germline CDR1 reads SNHLY; CDR2 reads FYNNEI. CDR3 DNA sequence: TGTGCCAGCAGCCCTACTAGCGCCAGCACAGATACGCAGTATTTT. Its translation: CASSPTSASTDTQYF.

The rearrangement uses TRBV30 and TRBJ1-5; weak D call: TRBD1 (6 bases). Trimming took 3 bases from V and 3 from J, leaving 18 bases between them. Germline V gene lookup returns CDR1 GTSNPN and CDR2 SVGIG (reference sequence). This CDR3 spans 16 amino acids. The chain's CDR3 is CAWSGGGGPINQPQHF. DNA for the CDR3: TGTGCCTGGAGCGGTGGCGGGGGCCCAATCAATCAGCCCCAGCATTTT.

This clone was detected only a few times. The chain employs TRBV25-1 and TRBJ2-5, with D maybe TRBD1 (6 bases). This CDR3 region has 15 residues. Between the trimmed V and J ends, which lost 6 bases and 5 bases, there was a span of 19 bases. Germline V CDR1 and CDR2: MGHDK, SYGVNS. The chain's CDR3 is CASSPLGQSGETQYF. The CDR3 region has the DNA TGTGCCAGCAGCCCCTTAGGACAGTCCGGGGAGACCCAGTACTTC.

Only a few counts were recorded for this clone. The chain joins TRBV29-1 to TRBJ1-1; 9 bases line up with TRBD1. This CDR3 is built from 13 residues. The trim removed 7 bases at V and 3 bases at J, leaving 6 bases unmatched. Germline V gene lookup returns CDR1 SQVTM and CDR2 ANQGSEA. CDR3 amino acids: CSGTDRGDTEAFF. In DNA, the CDR3 is TGCAGCGGGACCGACAGGGGGGACACTGAAGCTTTCTTT.

This clone was picked up a small number of times. The chain joins TRBV18 to TRBJ1-1; the match to TRBD1 covers 7 bases. The germline gives CDR1 KGHSH, CDR2 LQKENI. The length of the CDR3 is 14 residues. Trimming at V came to 3 bases and at J to 1 base, leaving 2 bases not matched to a gene. CDR3 DNA: TGTGCCAGCTCACCGACAGGGTCGAACACTGAAGCTTTCTTT. This codes for CASSPTGSNTEAFF.

The chain uses TRBV9 and TRBJ2-3, with D perhaps TRBD2 (5 bases). V lost 0 bases, J lost 8 bases, and 13 bases lay in between. CDR1 is SGDLS and CDR2 is YYNGEE in the germline V gene. The CDR3 length is 14 residues. CDR3 loop: CASSVVDREGTQYF. The CDR3 region has the DNA TGTGCCAGCAGCGTAGTTGACCGCGAGGGTACGCAGTATTTT.

The chain joins TRBV4-1 to TRBJ2-7; a possible D gene is TRBD1 (6 bases). The germline V gene encodes CDR1 MGHRA and CDR2 YSYEKL. This CDR3 is 17 amino acids long. V gave up 1 base and J gave up 4 bases, with 20 bases separating them. This chain's CDR3 is CASSQGPRRTGTYEQYF. The CDR3 DNA reads TGCGCCAGCAGCCAAGGACCTAGGAGAACAGGGACGTACGAGCAGTACTTC.

V and J are TRBV6-6 and TRBJ1-5; no firm D call. Looked up from germline, CDR1 is MNHNY and CDR2 is SVGAGI (reference sequence). Trimming left V 5 bases short and J 1 base short, with 6 bases between. The CDR3 runs 13 residues. The CDR3 loop is CASSTRSNQPQHF. CDR3 in DNA: TGTGCCAGCAGTACACGAAGCAATCAGCCCCAGCATTTT.

The genes are TRBV19 and TRBJ2-7; possibly TRBD2 for D (5 bases). V lost 4 bases, J lost 2 bases, and 9 bases lay in between. The CDR3 is made up of 13 amino acids. The germline CDR1 and CDR2 sequences are LNHDA and SQIVND (reference sequence). The CDR3 loop reads CASSTGNAYEQYF. CDR3 sequence (DNA): TGTGCCAGTAGTACGGGAAACGCCTACGAGCAGTACTTC.

This clone occurred a few times. The genes are TRBV5-1 and TRBJ2-2; D uncertain. CDR1 is SGHRS and CDR2 is YFSETQ in the germline V gene. Trimming took 4 bases from V and 1 from J, leaving 14 bases between them. This CDR3 is 16 amino acids long. For the CDR3, the DNA is TGCGCCAGCAGCCTTGCGGCAGAAATGAACACCGGGGAGCTGTTTTTT. It translates to CASSLAAEMNTGELFF.

This chain joins TRBV19 and TRBJ2-3; TRBD2 aligns across 7 bases. Germline lookup yields CDR1 LNHDA and CDR2 SQIVND (reference sequence). The J segment lost 5 bases and the V segment lost 4 bases, leaving 3 bases of the junction unmatched. The CDR3 is 13 amino acids. The CDR3: CASSSGSGDTQYF. CDR3 sequence (DNA): TGTGCCAGTAGTAGCGGGAGTGGAGATACGCAGTATTTT.

This chain uses TRBV6-5 with TRBJ2-5; a possible D gene is TRBD1 (5 bases). The CDR3 covers 13 residues. The V gene's germline CDR1 is MNHEY and CDR2 SVGAGI. V lost 6 bases, J lost 9 bases, and 17 bases lay in between. In nucleotides, the CDR3 is TGTGCCAGCAGCACACAGGACCGAGGAGCCCAGTACTTC. Translating it yields CASSTQDRGAQYF.

This clone has a handful of counts. V and J are TRBV9 and TRBJ2-5; D is possibly TRBD1 (5 bases). Germline CDR1 is SGDLS and CDR2 is YYNGEE. With 3 bases removed from V and 1 base from J, the gap between germline ends came to 10 bases. This CDR3 is built from 14 residues. The CDR3 loop is CASSGRGLQETQYF. CDR3 nucleotide sequence: TGTGCCAGCAGCGGTAGGGGCCTCCAAGAGACCCAGTACTTC.

There are a few counts of this clone. The rearrangement uses TRBV7-9 and TRBJ1-1; 8 bases match TRBD1. V trimming: 1 base; J trimming: 4 bases; junction bases outside the gene matches: 2. CDR1 is SEHNR, CDR2 FQNEAQ, per germline (reference sequence). This CDR3 is 14 amino acids long. CDR3 DNA sequence: TGTGCCAGCAGCTTAGGACAGGGGACCACTGAAGCTTTCTTT. Amino acid sequence: CASSLGQGTTEAFF. The complete variable domain, with remaining parts taken from reference TRBV7-9 and TRBJ1-1, reads DTGVSQNPRHKITKRGQNVTFRCDPISEHNRLYWYRQTLGQGPEFLTYFQNEAQLEKSRLLSDRFSAERPKGSFSTLEIQRTEQGDSAMYLCASSLGQGTTEAFFGQGTRLTVV.

The table lists this clone with a few counts. The chain combines TRBV10-3 with TRBJ2-1; 13 bases match TRBD2. This CDR3 has 14 amino acids. Germline trimming cut 6 bases from V and 7 bases from J; bases unmatched to any gene: 3. The germline gives CDR1 ENHRY, CDR2 SYGVKD. CDR3 amino acids: CAIRPGLAGNEQFF. CDR3 in DNA: TGTGCCATCAGGCCGGGACTAGCGGGAAATGAGCAGTTCTTC.

The rearrangement uses TRBV20-1 and TRBJ2-7; possibly TRBD2 for D (5 bases). CDR1 and CDR2 from the germline V gene are DFQATT and SNEGSKA (reference sequence). The V end lost 6 bases, the J end lost 3 bases, and 9 bases lay between the germline ends. The CDR3 has 11 amino acids. The CDR3 spells CSANGDYEQYF. Here the CDR3 DNA reads TGCAGTGCGAACGGGGACTACGAGCAGTACTTC.

This clone was seen more than once but under ten times. V gene TRBV5-1 combines with J gene TRBJ2-7; 9 nucleotides line up with TRBD1. CDR3 size: 17 residues. V shed 0 bases and J 3 bases; nucleotides not matched to a gene: 10. Per the germline V gene, CDR1 is SGHRS and CDR2 is YFSETQ. CDR3 coding DNA: TGCGCCAGCAGCTTGGCCTGGGGACAGGGATTGTTCTACGAGCAGTACTTC. Its protein is CASSLAWGQGLFYEQYF. Supplemented by reference TRBV5-1 and TRBJ2-7, the full variable domain reads KAGVTQTPRYLIKTRGQQVTLSCSPISGHRSVSWYQQTPGQGLQFLFEYFSETQRNKGNFPGRFSGRQFSNSRSEMNVSTLELGDSALYLCASSLAWGQGLFYEQYFGPGTRLTVT.

This clone was counted a few times. Sequence at one end of the junction differs from germline and may be a read error. The DNA for the CDR3 is TGCGCCAGCAGCCAAGTTCTGGGGCCCTACTCCTTC. Translation: CASSQVLGPYSF. The genes are TRBV4-1 and TRBJ1-2, with D tentatively TRBD1 (5 bases). The CDR3 is made up of 12 amino acids. Germline V gene data show CDR1 as MGHRA and CDR2 as YSYEKL.

On this clone itself: The sample holds other DNA sequences that translate to the same CDR3. The genes are TRBV30 and TRBJ1-2; possibly TRBD1 for D (6 bases). Per germline, CDR1 GTSNPN and CDR2 SVGIG (reference sequence). Trimming removed 3 bases from V and 5 bases from J, with 7 bases in between. The CDR3 is 11 residues long. CDR3 in DNA: TGTGCCTGGAGCACAGGGTATGGCTACACCTTC. It is translated as CAWSTGYGYTF.

This clone was counted only a few times. V and J are TRBV10-3 and TRBJ2-5, with a possible D match to TRBD2 (6 bases). Germline CDR1 reads ENHRY; CDR2 reads SYGVKD. Trimming left V 10 bases short and J 3 bases short, with 15 bases between. The CDR3 has 13 residues. In DNA, the CDR3 is TGTGCCACCTCGATCGGGGGTAAAGAGACCCAGTACTTC. As protein: CATSIGGKETQYF.

This clone came up a few times. CDR3 amino acids: CSVEGAVEAFF. CDR3 nucleotide sequence: TGCAGCGTTGAGGGGGCGGTTGAAGCTTTCTTT. The chain combines TRBV29-1 with TRBJ1-1, with D perhaps matching TRBD1 (6 bases). CDR1 SQVTM and CDR2 ANQGSEA come from the germline V gene. This CDR3 region has 11 residues. Between the trimmed V and J ends, which lost 3 bases and 7 bases, there was a span of 9 bases. Full variable domain (missing parts from reference TRBV29-1 and TRBJ1-1): SAVISQKPSRDICQRGTSLTIQCQVDSQVTMMFWYRQQPGQSLTLIATANQGSEATYESGFVIDKFPISRPNLTFSTLTVSNMSPEDSSIYLCSVEGAVEAFFGQGTRLTVV.

In its sample, this clone was seen a few times. No DNA is shown, since the ends of the CDR3 on it are uncertain; the CDR3 is the one TCRdb lists. The rearrangement links TRBV29-1 to TRBJ2-2; the tabulated D call, TRBD2, remains unverified against the DNA. CDR1 and CDR2 from the germline V gene are SQVTM and ANQGSEA. The CDR3 sequence runs 15 residues, both termini included. The CDR3 is CSVGPGLTNTGELFF.